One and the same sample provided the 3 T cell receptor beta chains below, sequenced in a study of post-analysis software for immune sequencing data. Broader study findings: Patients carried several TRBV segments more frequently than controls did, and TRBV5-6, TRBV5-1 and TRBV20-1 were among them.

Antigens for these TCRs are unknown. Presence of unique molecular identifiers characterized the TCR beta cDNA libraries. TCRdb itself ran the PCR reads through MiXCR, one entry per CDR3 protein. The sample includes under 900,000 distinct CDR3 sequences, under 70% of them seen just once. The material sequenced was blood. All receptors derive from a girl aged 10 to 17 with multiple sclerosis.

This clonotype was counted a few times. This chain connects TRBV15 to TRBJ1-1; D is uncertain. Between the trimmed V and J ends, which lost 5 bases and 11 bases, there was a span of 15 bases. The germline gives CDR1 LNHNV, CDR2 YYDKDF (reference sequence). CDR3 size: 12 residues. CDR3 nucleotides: TGTGCCACCAGCCAGGACCGGGCCATGGCTTTCTTT. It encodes CATSQDRAMAFF.

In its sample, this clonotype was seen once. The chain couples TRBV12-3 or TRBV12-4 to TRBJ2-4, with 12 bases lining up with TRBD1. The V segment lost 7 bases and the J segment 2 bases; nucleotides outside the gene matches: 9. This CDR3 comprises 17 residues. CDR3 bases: TGTGCCAGCACCACCTGGGGACAGGGGGCTTCCAAAAACATTCAGTACTTC. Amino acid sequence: CASTTWGQGASKNIQYF.

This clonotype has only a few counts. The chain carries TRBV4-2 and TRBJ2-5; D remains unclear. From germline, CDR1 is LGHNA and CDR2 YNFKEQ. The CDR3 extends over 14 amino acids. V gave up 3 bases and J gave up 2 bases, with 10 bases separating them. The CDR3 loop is CASSHTGPQETQYF. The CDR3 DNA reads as TGTGCCAGCAGCCATACCGGCCCACAAGAGACCCAGTACTTC.